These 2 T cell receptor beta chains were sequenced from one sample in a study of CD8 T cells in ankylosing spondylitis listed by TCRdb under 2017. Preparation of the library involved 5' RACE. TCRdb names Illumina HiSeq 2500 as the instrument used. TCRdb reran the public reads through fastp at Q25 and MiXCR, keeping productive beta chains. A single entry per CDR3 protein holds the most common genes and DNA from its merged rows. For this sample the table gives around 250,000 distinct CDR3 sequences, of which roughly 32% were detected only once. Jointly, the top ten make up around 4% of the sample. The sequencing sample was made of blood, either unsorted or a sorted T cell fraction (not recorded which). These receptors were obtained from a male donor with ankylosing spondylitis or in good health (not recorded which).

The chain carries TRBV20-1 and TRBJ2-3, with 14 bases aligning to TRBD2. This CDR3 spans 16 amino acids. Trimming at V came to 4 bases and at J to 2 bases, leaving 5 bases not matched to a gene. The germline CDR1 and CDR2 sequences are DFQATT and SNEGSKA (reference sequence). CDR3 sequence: CSATRLAGGSTDTQYF. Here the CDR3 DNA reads TGCAGTGCTACCCGACTAGCGGGGGGGTCCACAGATACGCAGTATTTT.

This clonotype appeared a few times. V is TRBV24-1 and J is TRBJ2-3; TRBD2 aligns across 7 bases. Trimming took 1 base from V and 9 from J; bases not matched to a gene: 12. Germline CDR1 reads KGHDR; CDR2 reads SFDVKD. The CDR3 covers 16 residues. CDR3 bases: TGTGCCACCAGTGATTTAAAAGCGGGGACGTTGACGACGCAGTATTTT. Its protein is CATSDLKAGTLTTQYF.